The clone carrying this TCR beta chain was observed a handful of times. The antigen remains unidentified. From germline, CDR1 is DFQATT and CDR2 SNEGSKA (reference sequence). The CDR3 loop spans 13 amino acids. V lost 3 bases, J lost 4 bases, and 13 bases lay in between. This specimen comes from a study of CD8 T cells in ankylosing spondylitis. Study-level findings and limits: Significantly higher representation of disease-linked clones was reported for matched ankylosing spondylitis synovial fluid. Blood of patients with ankylosing spondylitis appeared to be characterized by a TCR beta motif of eight highly homologous variants.

For TCR beta, libraries came from quantitative 5'-RACE with molecular barcodes. TCRdb reprocessed the 5' RACE reads via MiXCR and lists one record per CDR3 protein. Of 200,000 to 300,000 distinct CDR3 sequences in the sample, over 30% are singletons; the top ten hold approximately 4%. The sequencing sample was made of blood, either unsorted or a sorted T cell fraction (not recorded which). The chain joins TRBV20-1 to TRBJ2-7; D is unclear. This receptor was obtained from a male donor with ankylosing spondylitis or in good health (not recorded which). The CDR3 loop reads CSASKAAIYEQYF. Written as DNA, the CDR3 is TGCAGTGCTAGTAAGGCAGCTATTTACGAGCAGTACTTC.